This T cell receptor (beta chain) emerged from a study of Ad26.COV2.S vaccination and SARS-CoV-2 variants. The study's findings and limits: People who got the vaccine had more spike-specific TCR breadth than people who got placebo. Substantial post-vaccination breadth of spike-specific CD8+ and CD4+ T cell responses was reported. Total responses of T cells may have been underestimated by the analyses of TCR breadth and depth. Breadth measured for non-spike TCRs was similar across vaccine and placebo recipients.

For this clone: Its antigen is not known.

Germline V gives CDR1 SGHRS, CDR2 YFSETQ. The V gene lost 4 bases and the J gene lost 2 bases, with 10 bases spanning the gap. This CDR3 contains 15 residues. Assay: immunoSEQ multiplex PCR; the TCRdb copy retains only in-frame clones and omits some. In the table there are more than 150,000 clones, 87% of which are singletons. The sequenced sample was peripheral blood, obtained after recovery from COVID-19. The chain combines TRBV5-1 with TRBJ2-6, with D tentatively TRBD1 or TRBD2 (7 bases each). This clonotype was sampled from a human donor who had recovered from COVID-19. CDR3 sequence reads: CASSPGGAGANVLTF. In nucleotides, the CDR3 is TGCGCCAGCAGCCCAGGGGGGGCTGGGGCCAACGTCCTGACTTTC.